This passage covers 25 T cell receptor beta chains from one sample sequenced in a study of blood T cell repertoires in COVID-19. Generated by immunoSEQ multiplex PCR, the TCRdb table keeps only in-frame clones and is missing some. The data hold nearly 350,000 clones, with more than 75% observed a single time. The sequencing sample was made of peripheral blood. Every receptor here comes from a woman aged 50 to 65 with COVID-19, enrolled during active disease.

The V and J genes are TRBV3-1 (or the pseudogene TRBV3-2) and TRBJ2-1, with 12 bases matching TRBD2. J was trimmed by 4 bases and V by 3 bases; bases with no gene match: 10. This CDR3 has 18 residues. Germline V CDR1 and CDR2: LGHDT, YNNKEL (reference sequence). In DNA form, the CDR3 reads TGTGCCAGCAGCCATACTAGGACTAGCGGGACCCAATACAATGAGCAGTTCTTC. Residues: CASSHTRTSGTQYNEQFF.

The V call is TRBV14, the J call TRBJ2-2, with a tentative D call TRBD1 (6 bases). V dropped 0 bases and J dropped 6 bases, with 23 bases sitting between them. The CDR3 loop spans 19 amino acids. The V gene's germline CDR1 is SGHDN and CDR2 FVKESK. The CDR3 region is CASSQDWGPLESLAGELFF. In DNA, the CDR3 is TGTGCCAGCAGCCAAGATTGGGGGCCGCTGGAGAGTCTGGCCGGGGAGCTGTTTTTT.

The chain links TRBV7-9 to TRBJ2-7; 7 bases line up with TRBD1. Trimming at V came to 1 base and at J to 0 bases, leaving 3 bases not matched to a gene. The CDR3 consists of 15 residues. CDR1 and CDR2 (germline): SEHNR, FQNEAQ (reference sequence). The CDR3 DNA reads as TGTGCCAGCAGCTTAGAAGGGGGCCTCTCCTACGAGCAGTACTTC. Its translation: CASSLEGGLSYEQYF.

This rearrangement joins TRBV27 to TRBJ2-1; TRBD1 might be the D (6 bases). Germline CDR1 and CDR2: MNHEY and SMNVEV (reference sequence). The CDR3 contains 13 residues. V lost 0 bases to trimming and J lost 8 bases, with 8 bases between them. CDR3 in amino acids: CASSLSGAYEQFF. Here the CDR3 DNA reads TGTGCCAGCAGTTTATCGGGGGCCTATGAGCAGTTCTTC.

The CDR3 nucleotides are TGTGCCAGTAGTATGCGGCTAGCGAGTTCAATATACTACGAGCAGTACTTC. Translating gives CASSMRLASSIYYEQYF. This chain joins TRBV19 and TRBJ2-7; tentatively, D is TRBD2 (6 bases). This CDR3 has 17 residues. Germline assignment: CDR1 LNHDA and CDR2 SQIVND (reference sequence). V was shortened by 3 bases and J by 3 bases, with 21 bases between the two germline ends.

The J gene is TRBJ2-3, the V gene TRBV19; 9 bases are shared with TRBD2. Germline V gene sequence: CDR1 LNHDA, CDR2 SQIVND (reference sequence). The trim removed 2 bases at V and 5 bases at J, leaving 5 bases unmatched. The CDR3 runs to 15 residues. The CDR3 here is CASSIISGRRDTQYF. CDR3 DNA: TGTGCCAGTAGTATAATTAGCGGGAGACGAGATACGCAGTATTTT.

This clone was seen just once. The V call is TRBV6-6, the J call TRBJ2-7; a weak D match, TRBD2 (5 bases). This CDR3 has 14 residues. The V and J ends lost 6 bases and 4 bases respectively, with 16 bases between them. CDR1 and CDR2 (germline): MNHNY, SVGAGI (reference sequence). CDR3 protein: CASSLSVLPYEQYF. CDR3 in DNA: TGTGCCAGCAGCCTTAGCGTCTTGCCTTACGAGCAGTACTTC.

The V gene is TRBV7-2, the J gene TRBJ2-4; 12 positions agree with TRBD2. Germline CDR1 SGHTA, CDR2 FQGNSA. V lost 1 base, J lost 6 bases, and 7 bases stayed unmatched. This CDR3 contains 17 residues. For the CDR3, the DNA is TGTGCCAGCAGCTTAGGGGGGACTAGCGGGCTCATAAACATTCAGTACTTC. Protein: CASSLGGTSGLINIQYF.

The chain recombines TRBV5-6 with TRBJ2-3, with a possible D match to TRBD2 (5 bases). With 2 bases removed from V and 5 bases from J, the gap between germline ends came to 15 bases. Germline CDR1 and CDR2: SGHDT and YYEEEE. This CDR3 has 15 residues. The CDR3 coding sequence is TGTGCCAGCAGCTTCGATCCGGGGTCGGGAGATACGCAGTATTTT. Its protein product is CASSFDPGSGDTQYF.

This sequence joins TRBV10-1 and TRBJ2-3, with D possibly being TRBD2 (6 bases). The CDR3 consists of 13 residues. CDR1 is WNHNN, CDR2 SYGVQD, per germline (reference sequence). V was shortened by 0 bases and J by 5 bases, with 6 bases between the two germline ends. This CDR3 is CASSESGRDTQYF. The DNA for the CDR3 is TGCGCCAGCAGTGAGTCCGGGAGAGATACGCAGTATTTT.

The rearrangement joins TRBV29-1 to TRBJ1-2; 9 positions match TRBD1. Germline trimming cut 4 bases from V and 4 bases from J; bases unmatched to any gene: 4. Per the germline V gene, CDR1 is SQVTM and CDR2 is ANQGSEA. The CDR3 contains 13 residues. The DNA for the CDR3 is TGCAGCGTTGGGGGGACAGGGAGCTATGGCTACACCTTC. It encodes CSVGGTGSYGYTF.

The genes are TRBV7-9 and TRBJ1-1; possible D gene TRBD1, 5 bases. Germline-derived CDR1 and CDR2 are SEHNR and FQNEAQ (reference sequence). The CDR3 is 11 amino acids. Trimming took 0 bases from V and 10 from J, leaving 6 bases between them. The CDR3, as DNA: TGTGCCAGCAGCTTAGCGGGGGGAGCTTTCTTT. Translating it yields CASSLAGGAFF.

V usage is TRBV3-1 (or the pseudogene TRBV3-2) and J usage is TRBJ2-3, with TRBD2 identical over 10 bases. J lost 4 bases, V lost 6 bases, and 13 bases had no gene match. The CDR3 contains 17 residues. CDR1 LGHDT and CDR2 YNNKEL come from the germline V gene (reference sequence). The CDR3 here is CASRPFVAGGLADTQYF. The CDR3 DNA reads as TGTGCCAGCAGGCCTTTCGTAGCGGGAGGTTTGGCAGATACGCAGTATTTT.

V is TRBV6-4 and J is TRBJ1-2, with 9 bases lining up with TRBD1. The V gene's germline CDR1 is MRHNA and CDR2 SNTAGT. Trimming removed 4 bases from V and 7 bases from J; junction bases left unmatched: 7. The CDR3 contains 14 residues. Written as DNA, the CDR3 is TGTGCCAGCAGTGTTGAACAGGGGGCGCTTGGCTACACCTTC. This gives the protein CASSVEQGALGYTF.

The rearrangement links TRBV19 to TRBJ2-3; 7 bases align to TRBD1. V shed 6 bases and J 2 bases; nucleotides not matched to a gene: 5. The CDR3 length is 14 residues. From germline, CDR1 is LNHDA and CDR2 SQIVND (reference sequence). The CDR3 region is CASSLGQITDTQYF. The CDR3 DNA follows: TGTGCCAGTAGCTTGGGACAGATCACAGATACGCAGTATTTT. Using reference TRBV19 and TRBJ2-3 for the parts outside the CDR3, the full variable domain is DGGITQSPKYLFRKEGQNVTLSCEQNLNHDAMYWYRQDPGQGLRLIYYSQIVNDFQKGDIAEGYSVSREKKESFPLTVTSAQKNPTAFYLCASSLGQITDTQYFGPGTRLTVL.

V and J are TRBV6-1 and TRBJ1-2; 8 nucleotides line up with TRBD1. Unmatched junction bases numbered 5, after V lost 3 bases and J lost 8 bases. The CDR3 runs 13 residues. The germline CDR1 and CDR2 sequences are MNHNS and SASEGT. The CDR3, as DNA: TGTGCCAGCAGTGATCAGGGGGCTCGAGGCTACACCTTC. This translates into CASSDQGARGYTF.

The rearrangement joins TRBV7-2 to TRBJ2-5, with TRBD1 matching over 7 bases. The ends lost 2 bases at V and 4 bases at J; junction bases unmatched: 10. This CDR3 is built from 16 residues. Germline V gene lookup returns CDR1 SGHTA and CDR2 FQGNSA. CDR3 loop: CASSLRRYRGPETQYF. In DNA form, the CDR3 reads TGTGCCAGCAGCTTAAGGCGATACAGGGGCCCAGAGACCCAGTACTTC.

V gene TRBV7-9 combines with J gene TRBJ2-7, with 8 nucleotides matching TRBD2. Germline V lookup: CDR1 SEHNR, CDR2 FQNEAQ (reference sequence). Trimming at V came to 5 bases and at J to 0 bases, leaving 9 bases not matched to a gene. The CDR3 has 16 amino acids. CDR3 loop: CASSIGTTSGSYEQYF. The CDR3 DNA sequence: TGTGCCAGCAGCATAGGGACTACTAGCGGCTCCTACGAGCAGTACTTC.

The chain links TRBV7-3 to TRBJ2-1; D unresolved. The V gene lost 2 bases and the J gene lost 11 bases, with 16 bases spanning the gap. The CDR3 is made up of 14 amino acids. The V gene's germline CDR1 is SGHTA and CDR2 FQGTGA. CDR3 amino acids: CASSLVVGGGKQFF. In DNA, the CDR3 is TGTGCCAGCAGCTTAGTAGTAGGTGGCGGAAAGCAGTTCTTC.

The V gene is TRBV12-3 or TRBV12-4, the J gene TRBJ2-5; the D gene is possibly TRBD2 (6 bases). The CDR3 runs to 13 residues. Trimming shortened V by 6 bases and J by 2 bases, and 10 bases separated the two germline ends. CDR3 protein: CASSLAKQETQYF. The CDR3, as DNA: TGTGCCAGCAGCCTAGCGAAACAAGAGACCCAGTACTTC.

The chain joins TRBV5-1 to TRBJ1-1; no clear D gene. Trimming removed 2 bases at V and 5 bases at J, with 7 bases between. The CDR3 loop spans 12 amino acids. Germline assignment: CDR1 SGHRS and CDR2 YFSETQ. The CDR3 spells CASSFGGTEAFF. The CDR3 DNA sequence: TGCGCCAGCAGCTTTGGCGGGACTGAAGCTTTCTTT.

This clone was seen once. The V call is TRBV30, the J call TRBJ1-6; weak D call: TRBD1 (6 bases). CDR1 is GTSNPN and CDR2 is SVGIG in the germline V gene (reference sequence). Trimming cost V 4 bases and J 6 bases, with 13 bases left between them. This CDR3 comprises 14 residues. CDR3 DNA sequence: TGTGCCTGGACCAGAGGACAGCGTAATTCACCCCTCCACTTT. Translated, it gives CAWTRGQRNSPLHF.

The V and J genes are TRBV7-8 and TRBJ1-1; 8 bases map to TRBD1. Germline V gene lookup returns CDR1 SGHVS and CDR2 FQNEAQ. V gave up 5 bases and J gave up 2 bases; unmatched junction bases: 7. The CDR3 extends over 15 amino acids. The CDR3 sequence: CASSHRTGQNTEAFF. The CDR3, as DNA: TGTGCCAGCAGCCACAGGACAGGGCAAAACACTGAAGCTTTCTTT.

The chain uses TRBV12-3 or TRBV12-4 and TRBJ1-5; D gene ambiguous. The CDR3 spans 13 residues. Trimming shortened V by 3 bases and J by 4 bases, and 7 bases separated the two germline ends. CDR3 nucleotides: TGTGCCAGCAGTTTTCGGGGAAATCAGCCCCAGCATTTT. Its translation: CASSFRGNQPQHF.

The CDR3 is CASSQVTLGELFF. The CDR3 coding sequence is TGTGCCAGCAGCCAAGTAACTTTGGGGGAGCTGTTTTTT. The chain combines TRBV3-1 (or the pseudogene TRBV3-2) with TRBJ2-2; no clear D. Germline CDR1 reads LGHDT; CDR2 reads YNNKEL (reference sequence). V gave up 1 base and J gave up 8 bases, with 8 bases separating them. There are 13 residues in the CDR3.